This is a list of T cell receptor beta chains from one sample in a study of T-cell memory formation after mild COVID-19. One entry per CDR3 protein, called by TCRdb with MiXCR from the 5' RACE reads. The table has around 400,000 distinct CDR3 sequences, more than 20% seen once. Sequencing used PBMCs or a T cell subset sorted from them (not recorded which). The receptor source for this set is an adult woman who had mild COVID-19 (a few samples of this study predate the infection). Cell type and time point are not known. Each CDR3 is given with its conserved first and last residue. Fields, in order: V gene, D gene, J gene, clone size, CDR3 protein, CDR3 DNA. D genes are given only for firm matches. Not every row has a clone size; where given, it reads once, few, many or a size class.

>TRBV10-3|TRBD1|TRBJ2-1|few
CAISEVRDRGRLSSYNEQFF
TGTGCCATCAGTGAGGTCCGGGACAGGGGGCGCCTGAGCTCCTACAATGAGCAGTTCTTC
>TRBV7-9|.|TRBJ2-7|few
CASSLDYLRGEQYF
TGTGCCAGCAGCTTAGACTACCTTCGGGGGGAGCAGTACTTC
>TRBV5-1|.|TRBJ1-2|.
CASSLTISSNYGYTF
TGCGCCAGCAGCTTGACAATCTCTTCTAACTATGGCTACACCTTC
>TRBV9|.|TRBJ2-3|many
CASSPGSLDTQYF
TGTGCCAGCAGCCCCGGATCGCTAGATACGCAGTATTTT
>TRBV7-2|.|TRBJ2-3|many
CASSLADTQYF
TGTGCCAGCAGCTTAGCCGATACGCAGTATTTT
>TRBV4-3|TRBD1|TRBJ2-7|few
CASSQEWTGGYEQYF
TGCGCCAGCAGCCAAGAGTGGACAGGGGGGTACGAGCAGTACTTC
>TRBV4-3|.|TRBJ2-7|.
CASSQDDGDEQYF
TGCGCCAGCAGCCAAGACGACGGGGACGAGCAGTACTTC
>TRBV5-1|TRBD2|TRBJ2-7|few
CASSLRLAGHEQYF
TGCGCCAGCAGCCTCCGACTAGCGGGACACGAGCAGTACTTC
>TRBV27|.|TRBJ2-5|.
CASSPLNQETQYF
TGTGCCAGCAGTCCTCTCAACCAAGAGACCCAGTACTTC
>TRBV12-3/TRBV12-4|.|TRBJ1-3|.
CASTPRRLWTVSGNTIYF
TGTGCCAGCACCCCGAGGAGACTTTGGACCGTTTCTGGAAACACCATATATTTT
>TRBV30|.|TRBJ1-4|.
CAWSSGRVANEKLFF
TGTGCCTGGAGTTCCGGGCGGGTCGCTAATGAAAAACTGTTTTTT
>TRBV5-1|TRBD1|TRBJ2-5|.
CASSQPGQGEETQYF
TGCGCCAGCAGTCAACCGGGACAGGGGGAAGAGACCCAGTACTTC
>TRBV6-2/TRBV6-3|TRBD2|TRBJ2-3|few
CASSYGTSGRYTDTQYF
TGTGCCAGCAGTTACGGGACTAGCGGGAGGTACACAGATACGCAGTATTTT
>TRBV7-8|TRBD2|TRBJ2-3|few
CASSRWLAATDTQYF
TGTGCCAGCAGCCGGTGGCTAGCGGCCACAGATACGCAGTATTTT
>TRBV5-5|.|TRBJ1-1|.
CASSPPILQGMNTEAFF
TGTGCCAGCAGCCCACCTATTCTACAGGGAATGAACACTGAAGCTTTCTTT
>TRBV15|TRBD1|TRBJ1-1|.
CATSRVPDRPVNTEAFF
TGTGCCACCAGCAGAGTCCCGGACAGGCCGGTGAACACTGAAGCTTTCTTT
>TRBV5-4|.|TRBJ2-2|few
CASSYYRGTGELFF
TGTGCCAGCAGCTACTACAGAGGTACCGGGGAGCTGTTTTTT
>TRBV10-3|.|TRBJ1-1|.
CAISVSGPNTEAFF
TGTGCCATCAGTGTATCGGGCCCGAACACTGAAGCTTTCTTT
>TRBV29-1|TRBD1|TRBJ1-1|few
CSVRTGGYTEAFF
TGCAGCGTTAGGACAGGGGGCTACACTGAAGCTTTCTTT
>TRBV7-6|TRBD2|TRBJ2-3|few
CASSLGSSGGTDTQYF
TGTGCCAGCAGCTTAGGGTCTAGCGGTGGCACAGATACGCAGTATTTT
>TRBV7-9|TRBD2|TRBJ2-1|many
CAGSPAGDNEQFF
TGTGCCGGGTCGCCAGCGGGAGACAATGAGCAGTTCTTC
>TRBV5-5|TRBD2|TRBJ2-1|few
CASSKFPTSGSNNEQFF
TGTGCCAGCAGCAAATTCCCTACTAGCGGGAGCAACAATGAGCAGTTCTTC
>TRBV3-1|TRBD2|TRBJ2-1|.
CASSLGGASNEQFF
TGTGCCAGCAGCCTCGGGGGGGCTAGCAATGAGCAGTTCTTC
>TRBV7-8|TRBD2|TRBJ2-1|.
CASSLEGLAGVGYNEQFF
TGTGCCAGCAGCTTAGAGGGTCTAGCGGGAGTAGGGTACAATGAGCAGTTCTTC
>TRBV9|.|TRBJ2-2|.
CASSVVGRENTGELFF
TGTGCCAGCAGCGTAGTAGGCAGAGAAAACACCGGGGAGCTGTTTTTT
>TRBV4-2|.|TRBJ2-6|few
CASSQAANSGANVLTF
TGTGCCAGCAGCCAAGCGGCGAACTCTGGGGCCAACGTCCTGACTTTC
>TRBV30|.|TRBJ2-2|.
CAWRQPGTGELFF
TGTGCCTGGAGGCAACCGGGGACCGGGGAGCTGTTTTTT
>TRBV4-1|.|TRBJ1-1|.
CASSQVTDEMNTEAFF
TGCGCCAGCAGCCAAGTGACGGACGAAATGAACACTGAAGCTTTCTTT
>TRBV7-9|.|TRBJ2-5|.
CASSSGQNKYQETQYF
TGTGCCAGCAGCTCCGGACAGAATAAGTACCAAGAGACCCAGTACTTC
>TRBV11-1|.|TRBJ2-7|.
CASSFRPTGYEQYF
TGTGCCAGCAGCTTCCGCCCCACTGGCTACGAGCAGTACTTC
>TRBV7-9|.|TRBJ2-2|.
CASSRRPISANTGELFF
TGTGCCAGCAGCCGGCGCCCAATTTCCGCGAACACCGGGGAGCTGTTTTTT
>TRBV10-3|.|TRBJ1-2|.
CAISGPANYGYTF
TGTGCCATCAGTGGGCCCGCTAACTATGGCTACACCTTC
>TRBV12-3/TRBV12-4|TRBD2|TRBJ2-3|.
CASSVGGFTDTQYF
TGTGCCAGCAGCGTCGGGGGGTTCACAGATACGCAGTATTTT
>TRBV7-9|.|TRBJ1-2|few
CASSNGGYGYTF
TGTGCCAGCAGCAATGGGGGATATGGCTACACCTTC
>TRBV7-2|.|TRBJ2-3|few
CASSLDWGKQYF
TGTGCCAGCAGCTTAGACTGGGGTAAACAGTATTTT
>TRBV29-1|.|TRBJ1-3|.
CSVEGAHSGNTIYF
TGCAGCGTTGAGGGGGCGCATTCTGGAAACACCATATATTTT
>TRBV7-9|TRBD1|TRBJ1-6|.
CASSLLTGSRSPLHF
TGTGCCAGCAGCTTATTGACAGGGTCGAGGTCACCCCTCCACTTT
>TRBV11-2|.|TRBJ1-2|few
CASSLTDLGYGYTF
TGTGCCAGCAGCCTAACCGACCTGGGCTATGGCTACACCTTC
>TRBV3-1|TRBD2|TRBJ2-1|few
CASSQGAAGVYNEQFF
TGTGCCAGCAGCCAAGGGGCAGCGGGGGTTTACAATGAGCAGTTCTTC
>TRBV7-8|TRBD1|TRBJ2-7|.
CASSPRDRRYEQYF
TGTGCCAGCAGCCCGAGGGACAGGAGGTACGAGCAGTACTTC
>TRBV11-1|TRBD2|TRBJ2-1|.
CASSSSTSGGGYEQFF
TGTGCCAGCAGCTCCTCGACTAGCGGGGGGGGGTATGAGCAGTTCTTC
>TRBV12-3/TRBV12-4|TRBD2|TRBJ2-1|.
CASSSGGGGEQFF
TGTGCCAGCAGTTCGGGCGGGGGAGGTGAGCAGTTCTTC
>TRBV5-4|TRBD2|TRBJ2-7|.
CASSLGIAGNYEQYF
TGTGCCAGCAGCTTGGGGATAGCGGGGAACTACGAGCAGTACTTC
>TRBV12-3/TRBV12-4|.|TRBJ2-7|.
CASSLSTSLHEQYF
TGTGCCAGCAGTCTATCGACTAGTTTGCACGAGCAGTACTTC
>TRBV24-1|.|TRBJ1-5|.
CATSDVAGSGGPQHF
TGTGCCACCAGTGATGTCGCAGGGAGCGGGGGGCCCCAGCATTTT
>TRBV19|.|TRBJ1-2|.
CASSRAQDPNGYTF
TGTGCCAGTAGTCGCGCGCAGGATCCGAACGGCTACACCTTC
>TRBV6-5|.|TRBJ1-1|few
CASSFLIRGVVNTEAFF
TGTGCCAGCAGTTTTTTAATTAGAGGGGTCGTGAACACTGAAGCTTTCTTT
>TRBV19|.|TRBJ2-3|.
CASSPHASDWKDTQYF
TGTGCCAGTAGTCCCCACGCTAGCGATTGGAAGGATACGCAGTATTTT
>TRBV11-2|.|TRBJ2-7|.
CASSSLVGHEQYF
TGTGCCAGCAGCTCGCTCGTTGGCCACGAGCAGTACTTC
>TRBV18|TRBD1|TRBJ2-1|.
CASSPGWTGDEQFF
TGTGCCAGCTCACCGGGATGGACAGGCGATGAGCAGTTCTTC
>TRBV5-1|TRBD1|TRBJ2-5|.
CASSLATTGWETQYF
TGCGCCAGCAGCTTGGCTACGACAGGGTGGGAGACCCAGTACTTC
>TRBV20-1|.|TRBJ1-3|.
CSAISDGTGNTIYF
TGCAGTGCTATCTCGGACGGTACTGGAAACACCATATATTTT
>TRBV7-9|.|TRBJ2-2|.
CASSLEIGGELFF
TGTGCCAGCAGCTTAGAGATCGGCGGGGAGCTGTTTTTT
>TRBV23-1|TRBD2|TRBJ2-1|many
CASSQLRGSPYNEQFF
TGCGCCAGCAGTCAATTGCGCGGGAGCCCCTACAATGAGCAGTTCTTC
>TRBV2|TRBD1|TRBJ1-6|few
CASSPGQSNTPLHF
TGTGCCAGCAGTCCGGGACAGTCAAACACACCCCTCCACTTT
>TRBV27|TRBD2|TRBJ2-5|few
CASSLRLAGVYQETQYF
TGTGCCAGCAGTTTAAGGCTAGCGGGAGTGTACCAAGAGACCCAGTACTTC
>TRBV6-5|TRBD2|TRBJ2-1|.
CASSLQTSGADEQFF
TGTGCCAGCAGCCTCCAGACTAGCGGGGCCGATGAGCAGTTCTTC
>TRBV2|.|TRBJ1-6|few
CASSDRISPLHF
TGTGCCAGCAGTGATAGGATCTCACCCCTCCACTTT